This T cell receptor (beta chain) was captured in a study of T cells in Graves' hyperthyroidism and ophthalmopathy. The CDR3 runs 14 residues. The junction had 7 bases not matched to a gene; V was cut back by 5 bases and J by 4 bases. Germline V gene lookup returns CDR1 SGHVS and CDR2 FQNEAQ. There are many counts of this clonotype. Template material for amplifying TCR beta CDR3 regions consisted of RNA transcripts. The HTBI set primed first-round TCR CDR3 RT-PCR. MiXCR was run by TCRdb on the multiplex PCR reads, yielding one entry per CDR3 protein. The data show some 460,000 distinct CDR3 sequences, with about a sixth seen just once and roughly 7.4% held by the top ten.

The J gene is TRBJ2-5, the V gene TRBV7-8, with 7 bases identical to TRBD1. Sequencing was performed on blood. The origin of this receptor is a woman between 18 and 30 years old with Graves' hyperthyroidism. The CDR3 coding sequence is TGTGCCAGCAGCCCAACCCACAGGGGAGAGACCCAGTACTTC. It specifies CASSPTHRGETQYF.